Detailed here is one T cell receptor beta chain. The entry originates in a study of cytomegalovirus exposure and HLA in healthy donors. About the research overall: The use of the same platform for the 110 or so validation repertoires and the 650 to 850 first-cohort repertoires was reported by a later analysis.

Using immunoSEQ multiplex PCR, the repertoire was profiled, and TCRdb retains in-frame clones only, with some absent. The sample has roughly 68,000 clones, 95% to 97% seen once. Sequenced material: PBMCs. The TCR comes from a man aged 18 to 29 in good health and CMV-seronegative.

In DNA, the CDR3 is TGTGCCAGCAGGCGACAGGGGCTTGGCTACACCTTC. Its protein is CASRRQGLGYTF. The V call is TRBV6-5, the J call TRBJ1-2, with 8 bases aligning to TRBD1. Germline CDR1 and CDR2: MNHEY and SVGAGI. The CDR3 has 12 residues. V lost 6 bases to trimming and J lost 7 bases; unmatched junction nucleotides: 4.